This T cell receptor (beta chain) was captured in a study of a mutant IDH1 vaccine in newly diagnosed glioma (dated by TCRdb to 2020 to 2022). Study-wide context: Eight vaccinations were administered to patients in weeks 1, 3, 5, 7, 11, 15, 19 and 23, corresponding to visits V03 through V10. The 30 to 40 treated patients were around 62% male and about 38% female, with a mean age of approximately 40 years. For exploratory analyses, longitudinal TCRB deep sequencing was carried out in 25 treated patients wherever samples were available. Vaccination started 4-6 weeks after radiotherapy alone, or was given together with temozolomide cycles in the groups whose treatment included chemotherapy. Prior to enrollment, standard therapy consisting of radiotherapy alone, temozolomide alone, or radiochemotherapy with temozolomide had been administered to patients, with the combination being received by most patients. Peripheral blood was collected at six visits: V03 (baseline), V05, V07, V10, V12 and V13. The full study reports these points: Pseudoprogression appeared unrelated to alterations in the top peripheral T cell clonotypes detected by TCRB sequencing. Across multiple MHC alleles, vaccine-induced immune responses were seen in 90% to 95% of patients. According to the authors, sample limitations meant that analyses of patient blood samples could not be reproduced. PBMC samples for TCRB deep sequencing were selected based on availability.

The library relied on the immunoSEQ multiplex PCR assay. Following the manufacturer's protocol, the hsTCRB Kit was used to amplify rearranged TCR beta chain sequences. Sequencing of TCRB libraries was carried out on an Illumina MiSeq. Turning to the authors' computational methods: Demultiplexing, trimming and gene mapping were performed with the kit vendor's proprietary platform. TCRdb retrieved this table from immuneACCESS and kept in-frame rearrangements only. Not all clones are present; in checked studies, unresolved V genes account for under half, and no reason is known for the remainder. That table furnishes V, J and clone size, whereas the DNA furnished D and trimming. Across this sample there are over 95,000 clones, with 90% seen only once. The ten largest account for 0.6% to 0.7% of the sample. The time point label, read with the paper, signifies: week 11, during vaccination. Each vaccine dose was 300 ug of a 20-mer mutant IDH1 peptide in Montanide, given subcutaneously with topical imiquimod. Donors had newly diagnosed WHO grade 3 or 4 IDH1-mutant astrocytomas with loss of nuclear ATRX. The samples were drawn from NOA16, a multicentre, single-arm, open-label phase I trial in Germany that tested a mutant IDH1 peptide vaccine in humans for the first time. Genomic DNA for TCRB sequencing was extracted from EDTA blood using the DNeasy Blood and Tissue Kit.

Comment on this clone: Its antigen target is currently unknown. The sample holds no much larger clone one base away, and base qualities are not on file.

The clonotype originates from a woman aged 45 to 65 with glioma. The starting material was PBMCs, obtained from a glioma patient whose treatment included an IDH1 peptide vaccine.

For the CDR3, the sequence is CASSGLSGPWEQYF. The nucleotides read TGTGCCAGCAGTGGACTTTCCGGCCCCTGGGAGCAGTACTTC. This receptor chain uses TRBV2 and TRBJ2-7; the D segment cannot be called with confidence. V and J lose 4 bases and 7 bases, and a span of 17 bases separates them. Including the terminal cysteine and phenylalanine, the CDR3 comprises 14 residues. Only CDR3 DNA remains: 42 bases, in frame from the first base. Reading the germline V gene gives CDR1 SNHLY and CDR2 FYNNEI.